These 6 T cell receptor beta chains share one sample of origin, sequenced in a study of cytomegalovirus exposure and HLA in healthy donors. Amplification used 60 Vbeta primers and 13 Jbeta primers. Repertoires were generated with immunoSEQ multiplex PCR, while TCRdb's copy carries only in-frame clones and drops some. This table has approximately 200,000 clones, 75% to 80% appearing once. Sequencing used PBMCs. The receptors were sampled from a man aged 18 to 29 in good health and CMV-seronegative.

CDR3 nucleotide sequence: TGTGCCACCGAACAGGGTTTGGATGGAAACACCATATATTTT. Translated: CATEQGLDGNTIYF. This sequence joins TRBV10-3 and TRBJ1-3, with D perhaps TRBD1 (6 bases). V was shortened by 10 bases and J by 3 bases, with 16 bases between the two germline ends. The CDR3 has 14 residues. CDR1 ENHRY and CDR2 SYGVKD come from the germline V gene.

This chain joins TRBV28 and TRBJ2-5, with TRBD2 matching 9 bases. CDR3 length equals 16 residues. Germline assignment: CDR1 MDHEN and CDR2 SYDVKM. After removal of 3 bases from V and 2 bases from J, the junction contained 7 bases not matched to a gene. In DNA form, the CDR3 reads TGTGCCAGCAGTTTGGGGCCAGCGGGGGGACAAGAGACCCAGTACTTC. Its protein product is CASSLGPAGGQETQYF.

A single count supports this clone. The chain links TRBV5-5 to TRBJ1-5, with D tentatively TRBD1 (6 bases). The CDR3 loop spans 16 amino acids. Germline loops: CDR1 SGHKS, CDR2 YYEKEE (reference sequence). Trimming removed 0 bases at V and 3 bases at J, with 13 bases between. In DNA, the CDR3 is TGTGCCAGCAGCTTGGGACAGGCCAGCACCAATCAGCCCCAGCATTTT. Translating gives CASSLGQASTNQPQHF.

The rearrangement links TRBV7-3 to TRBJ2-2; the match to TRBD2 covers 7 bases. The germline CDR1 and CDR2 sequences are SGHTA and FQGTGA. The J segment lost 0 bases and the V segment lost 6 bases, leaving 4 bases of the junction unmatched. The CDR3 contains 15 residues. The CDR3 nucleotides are TGTGCCAGCAGTCTCGGACTAGCGAACACCGGGGAGCTGTTTTTT. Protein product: CASSLGLANTGELFF.

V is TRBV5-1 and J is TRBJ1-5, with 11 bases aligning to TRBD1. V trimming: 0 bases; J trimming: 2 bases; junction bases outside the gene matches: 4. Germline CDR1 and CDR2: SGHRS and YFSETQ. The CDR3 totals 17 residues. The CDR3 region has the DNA TGCGCCAGCAGCTTGGGGACAGGGGGCATCGGCAATCAGCCCCAGCATTTT. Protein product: CASSLGTGGIGNQPQHF.

The CDR3 nucleotides read TGTGCCACCAGCCCTGAGGCAGGGCAGTCTGAAAAACTGTTTTTT. Residues: CATSPEAGQSEKLFF. The V call is TRBV15, the J call TRBJ1-4; a weak D match, TRBD1 (5 bases). CDR1 is LNHNV and CDR2 is YYDKDF in the germline V gene (reference sequence). V was shortened by 5 bases and J by 7 bases, with 17 bases between the two germline ends. The CDR3 has 15 residues.